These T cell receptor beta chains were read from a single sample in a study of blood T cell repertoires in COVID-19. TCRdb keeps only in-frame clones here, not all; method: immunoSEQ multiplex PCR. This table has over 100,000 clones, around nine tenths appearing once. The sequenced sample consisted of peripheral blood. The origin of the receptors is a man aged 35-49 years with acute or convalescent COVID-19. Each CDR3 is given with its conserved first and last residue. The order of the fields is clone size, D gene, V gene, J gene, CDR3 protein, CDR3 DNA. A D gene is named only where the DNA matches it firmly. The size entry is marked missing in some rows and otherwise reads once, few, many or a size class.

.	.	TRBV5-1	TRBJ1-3	CASSPDSSGNTIYF	TGCGCCAGCAGCCCGGACAGCTCTGGAAACACCATATATTTT
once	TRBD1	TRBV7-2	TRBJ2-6	CASSRTGGVSGANVLTF	TGTGCCAGCAGCCGGACAGGGGGAGTTTCTGGGGCCAACGTCCTGACTTTC
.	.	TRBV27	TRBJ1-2	CASSLSGAGGYTF	TGTGCCAGCAGTTTATCGGGGGCGGGTGGCTACACCTTC
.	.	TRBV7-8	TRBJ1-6	CASSLPDSPLHF	TGTGCCAGCAGCCTCCCTGATTCACCCCTCCACTTT
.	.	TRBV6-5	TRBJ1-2	CASSQGIVYGYTF	TGTGCCAGCAGCCAGGGGATAGTTTATGGCTACACCTTC
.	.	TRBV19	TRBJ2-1	CASSRVSGNNEQFF	TGTGCCAGTAGTAGAGTGAGCGGAAACAATGAGCAGTTCTTC
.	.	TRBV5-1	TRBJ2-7	CASSLGVNGRGLSYEQYF	TGCGCCAGCAGCTTGGGCGTTAATGGTAGGGGCCTCTCCTACGAGCAGTACTTC
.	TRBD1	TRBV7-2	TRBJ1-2	CASSPRDRVYGYTF	TGTGCCAGCAGCCCCCGGGACAGGGTATATGGCTACACCTTC
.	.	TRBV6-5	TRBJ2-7	CASSRDKSYEQYF	TGTGCCAGCAGCCGGGACAAATCCTACGAGCAGTACTTC
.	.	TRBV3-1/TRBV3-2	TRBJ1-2	CASSQAPLQTVLHTF	TGTGCCAGCAGCCAAGCGCCCCTTCAGACTGTGCTACACACCTTC
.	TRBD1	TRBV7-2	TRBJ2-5	CASSPDRVGETQYF	TGTGCCAGCAGTCCGGACAGGGTGGGAGAGACCCAGTACTTC
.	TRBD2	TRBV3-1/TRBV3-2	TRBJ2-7	CASSLLAGSYEQYF	TGTGCCAGCAGCCTACTAGCGGGATCCTACGAGCAGTACTTC
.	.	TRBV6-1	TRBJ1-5	CASSEGTASEPQHF	TGTGCCAGCAGTGAAGGGACAGCCTCGGAGCCCCAGCATTTT
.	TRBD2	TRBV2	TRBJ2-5	CASSGSFGRQTQYF	TGTGCCAGCAGTGGGTCCTTCGGGAGGCAGACCCAGTACTTC
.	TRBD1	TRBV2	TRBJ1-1	CASVRQGVTEAFF	TGTGCCAGCGTCAGACAGGGGGTCACTGAAGCTTTCTTT
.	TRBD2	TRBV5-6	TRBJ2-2	CASSGLAGENTGELFF	TGTGCCAGCAGCGGGCTAGCGGGAGAGAACACCGGGGAGCTGTTTTTT
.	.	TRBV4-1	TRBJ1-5	CASSQDQRVRQPQHF	TGCGCCAGCAGCCAAGATCAGAGGGTTCGGCAGCCCCAGCATTTT
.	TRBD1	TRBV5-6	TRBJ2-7	CASKGWPQGIREQYF	TGTGCCAGCAAGGGATGGCCACAGGGGATAAGGGAGCAGTACTTC
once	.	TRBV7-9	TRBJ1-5	CASSFSGQPQHF	TGTGCCAGCAGCTTTTCAGGACAGCCCCAGCATTTT
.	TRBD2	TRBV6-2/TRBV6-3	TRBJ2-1	CASSYQTGTSGRVQDEQFF	TGTGCCAGCAGTTACCAAACCGGGACTAGCGGGAGGGTTCAGGATGAGCAGTTCTTC
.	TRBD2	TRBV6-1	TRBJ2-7	CASSELSGGFYEQYF	TGTGCCAGCAGTGAACTCAGCGGGGGGTTCTACGAGCAGTACTTC
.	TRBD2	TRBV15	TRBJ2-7	CATSRDFRLAGVRFSYEQYF	TGTGCCACCAGCAGAGATTTTCGACTAGCGGGAGTACGATTCTCCTACGAGCAGTACTTC
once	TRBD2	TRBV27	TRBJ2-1	CASSRPSGYNEQFF	TGTGCCAGCAGCCGCCCTAGCGGGTACAATGAGCAGTTCTTC
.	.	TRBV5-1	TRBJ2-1	CASSRVNDEQFF	TGCGCCAGCAGCCGGGTTAACGATGAGCAGTTCTTC
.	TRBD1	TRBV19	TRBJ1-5	CASSDRADQPQHF	TGTGCCAGTAGCGACAGGGCTGATCAGCCCCAGCATTTT
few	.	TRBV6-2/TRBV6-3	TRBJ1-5	CASSSQGSNQPQHF	TGTGCCAGCAGTTCCCAGGGGAGCAATCAGCCCCAGCATTTT
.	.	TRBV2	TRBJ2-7	CAINRDYEQYF	TGTGCCATCAACAGGGATTACGAGCAGTACTTC
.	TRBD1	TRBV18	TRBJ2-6	CASSPGQGSSSGANVLTF	TGTGCCAGCTCACCAGGACAGGGAAGCTCCTCTGGGGCCAACGTCCTGACTTTC
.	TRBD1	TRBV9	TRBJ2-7	CASSPFGTGSSYEQYF	TGTGCCAGCAGTCCTTTTGGGACAGGCTCATCCTACGAGCAGTACTTC
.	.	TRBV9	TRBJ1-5	CASNREGKDNQPQHF	TGTGCCAGCAACAGGGAGGGCAAGGACAATCAGCCCCAGCATTTT
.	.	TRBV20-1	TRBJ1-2	CSAAHNGYTF	TGCAGTGCCGCTCACAATGGCTACACCTTC
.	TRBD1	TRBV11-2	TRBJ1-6	CASSLITLEDREYSPLHF	TGTGCCAGCAGCTTAATAACCCTCGAGGACAGGGAATATTCACCCCTCCACTTT
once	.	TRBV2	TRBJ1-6	CASSDASSYNSPLHF	TGTGCCAGCAGTGACGCCAGCTCCTATAATTCACCCCTCCACTTT
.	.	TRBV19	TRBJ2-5	CATGQQETQYF	TGTGCCACAGGACAGCAAGAGACCCAGTACTTC
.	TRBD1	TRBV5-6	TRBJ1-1	CASSFFPVGTVNTEAFF	TGTGCCAGCAGCTTTTTCCCGGTAGGGACAGTCAACACTGAAGCTTTCTTT
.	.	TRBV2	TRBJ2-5	CASSESRETQYF	TGTGCCAGCAGTGAGAGTCGAGAGACCCAGTACTTC
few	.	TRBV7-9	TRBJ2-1	CASSQEAARQFF	TGTGCCAGCAGCCAGGAGGCGGCCAGGCAGTTCTTC
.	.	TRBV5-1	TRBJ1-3	CASRAGFGGNTIYF	TGCGCCAGTCGGGCGGGGTTCGGTGGAAACACCATATATTTT
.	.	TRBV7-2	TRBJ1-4	CASNSGATNEKLFF	TGTGCCAGCAACTCAGGGGCAACTAATGAAAAACTGTTTTTT
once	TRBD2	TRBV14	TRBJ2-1	CASSQEGETSGRIEGEQFF	TGTGCCAGCAGCCAAGAAGGGGAAACTAGCGGGAGGATTGAGGGTGAGCAGTTCTTC
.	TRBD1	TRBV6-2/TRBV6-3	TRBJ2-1	CASSPKGAGVLYNNEQFF	TGTGCCAGCAGTCCCAAGGGGGCAGGCGTATTATACAACAATGAGCAGTTCTTC
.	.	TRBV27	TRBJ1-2	CASSFTRGRYGYTF	TGTGCCAGCAGTTTTACCAGGGGCAGATATGGCTACACCTTC
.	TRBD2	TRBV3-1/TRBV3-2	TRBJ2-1	CASSHALAGYNEQFF	TGTGCCAGCAGCCACGCTCTAGCGGGTTACAATGAGCAGTTCTTC
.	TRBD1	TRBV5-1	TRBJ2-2	CASSLSVAGGTGELFF	TGCGCCAGCAGCTTGTCGGTGGCAGGGGGCACCGGGGAGCTGTTTTTT
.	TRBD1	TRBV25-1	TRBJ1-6	CASSERDSFNSPLHF	TGTGCCAGCAGTGAAAGGGACAGCTTTAATTCACCCCTCCACTTT
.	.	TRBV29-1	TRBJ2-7	CSTVPAGTPRRANEQYF	TGCAGCACAGTCCCAGCCGGGACACCAAGACGGGCTAACGAGCAGTACTTC
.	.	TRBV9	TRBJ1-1	CASSVLSHTEAFF	TGTGCCAGCAGCGTCCTCAGTCATACTGAAGCTTTCTTT
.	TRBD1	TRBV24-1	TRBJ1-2	CATSDSGTGRPYTF	TGTGCCACCAGTGACTCCGGGACAGGGCGACCGTACACCTTC
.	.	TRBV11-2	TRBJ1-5	CASSFGAGGNQPQHF	TGTGCCAGCAGCTTCGGGGCAGGGGGCAATCAGCCCCAGCATTTT
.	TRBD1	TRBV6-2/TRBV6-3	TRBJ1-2	CASSFGQVNYGYTF	TGTGCCAGCAGTTTCGGACAGGTCAACTATGGCTACACCTTC
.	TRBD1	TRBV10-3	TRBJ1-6	CAISEDRESPLHF	TGTGCCATCAGTGAGGACAGGGAATCACCCCTCCACTTT
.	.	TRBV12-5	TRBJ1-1	CASALGGRSGWRTEAFF	TGTGCTAGTGCCCTGGGGGGACGTTCAGGGTGGAGGACTGAAGCTTTCTTT
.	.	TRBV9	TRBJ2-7	CASSPSSGGPSSYEQYF	TGTGCCAGCAGCCCCAGCTCGGGGGGCCCGAGCTCCTACGAGCAGTACTTC
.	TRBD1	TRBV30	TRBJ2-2	CAWRDSDTGELFF	TGTGCCTGGCGGGACAGTGACACCGGGGAGCTGTTTTTT
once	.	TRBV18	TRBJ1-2	CASSPRTDNYGYTF	TGTGCCAGCTCACCTCGGACAGATAACTATGGCTACACCTTC